The 3 T cell receptor beta chains listed next were all sequenced from one sample in a study of regulatory and conventional T cells in RAG deficiency. Using immunoSEQ multiplex PCR, the repertoire was profiled, and TCRdb retains in-frame clones only, with some absent. The sample has some 19,000 clones; about nine tenths are singletons. Blood CD4+ CD25-high CD127-low regulatory T cells supplied the genomic DNA template. This sample was also put to use in a study of regulatory T cells. This second study says: The PCR used 52 TRBV and 13 TRBJ primers.

Sequencing input: Tregs sorted from blood. Receptors were obtained from a human donor in good health.

The chain combines TRBV29-1 with TRBJ1-1; tentatively, D is TRBD1 (5 bases). V lost 4 bases, J lost 1 base, and 13 bases lay in between. The V gene's germline CDR1 is SQVTM and CDR2 ANQGSEA. The length of the CDR3 is 14 residues. The CDR3: CSVVRGPQNTEAFF. CDR3 bases: TGCAGCGTTGTGAGGGGACCCCAGAACACTGAAGCTTTCTTT.

The CDR3 region is CASSGGVKNNQPQHF. The CDR3 DNA sequence: TGTGCCAGCAGTGGAGGGGTAAAAAACAATCAGCCCCAGCATTTT. V and J are TRBV6-1 and TRBJ1-5; D perhaps matches TRBD1 (5 bases). The CDR3 length is 15 residues. CDR1 and CDR2 from the germline V gene are MNHNS and SASEGT. The V end lost 4 bases, the J end lost 3 bases, and 13 bases lay between the germline ends.

In DNA form, the CDR3 reads TGTGCCAGCAGTGACGGGGGGGGACACCTGAACACTGAAGCTTTCTTT. It is translated as CASSDGGGHLNTEAFF. The chain uses TRBV6-1 and TRBJ1-1, with D possibly TRBD1 on 6 matching bases. The CDR3 runs to 16 residues. Trimming shortened V by 3 bases and J by 0 bases, and 14 bases separated the two germline ends. Germline lookup yields CDR1 MNHNS and CDR2 SASEGT.